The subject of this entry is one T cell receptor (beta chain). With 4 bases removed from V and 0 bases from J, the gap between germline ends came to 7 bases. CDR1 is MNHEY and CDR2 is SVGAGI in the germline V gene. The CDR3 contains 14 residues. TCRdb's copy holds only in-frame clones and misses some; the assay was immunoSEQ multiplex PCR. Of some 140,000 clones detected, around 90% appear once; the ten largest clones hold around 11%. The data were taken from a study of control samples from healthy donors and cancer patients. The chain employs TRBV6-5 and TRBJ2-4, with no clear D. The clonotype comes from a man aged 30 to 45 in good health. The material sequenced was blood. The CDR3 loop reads CASSLSRAKNIQYF. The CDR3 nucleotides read TGTGCCAGCAGTTTAAGTAGAGCCAAAAACATTCAGTACTTC.